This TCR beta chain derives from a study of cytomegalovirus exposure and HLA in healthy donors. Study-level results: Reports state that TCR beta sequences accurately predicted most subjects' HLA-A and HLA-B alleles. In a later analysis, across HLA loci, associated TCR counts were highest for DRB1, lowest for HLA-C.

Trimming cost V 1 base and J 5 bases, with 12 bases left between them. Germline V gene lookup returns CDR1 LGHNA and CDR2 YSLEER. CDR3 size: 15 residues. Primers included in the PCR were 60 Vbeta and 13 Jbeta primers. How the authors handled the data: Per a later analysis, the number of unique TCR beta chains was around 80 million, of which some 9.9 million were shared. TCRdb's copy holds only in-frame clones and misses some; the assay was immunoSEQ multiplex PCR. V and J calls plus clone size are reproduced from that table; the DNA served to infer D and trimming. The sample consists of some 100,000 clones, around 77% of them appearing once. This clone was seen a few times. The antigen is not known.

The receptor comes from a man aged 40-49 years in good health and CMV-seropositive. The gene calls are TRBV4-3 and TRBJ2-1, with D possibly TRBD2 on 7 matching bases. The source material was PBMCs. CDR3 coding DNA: TGCGCCAGCAGCCAAGTGGGCGGGGGCAACAATGAGCAGTTCTTC. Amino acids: CASSQVGGGNNEQFF.